This T cell receptor (beta chain) comes out of a study of T cells expressing NK-cell markers. Study-wide background: Within the sequenced cohort of eight donors, seven exhibited HCMV seropositivity and one was seronegative.

Concerning this clonotype: The target antigen is unknown.

Germline V CDR1 and CDR2: DFQATT, SNEGSKA (reference sequence). CDR3 length: 15 amino acids. TCR beta cDNA was made by 5'RACE template switching with UMIs. With the 5' RACE reads reprocessed, TCRdb shows one record per CDR3 protein and no DNA. This table lists approximately 550,000 distinct CDR3 sequences. Study outcomes and limitations: Dominance of the CD3+CD56-NKG2C+ fraction by these clonotypes also held in several donors. The study found dominant NKG2C+ clonotypes at about 1.0-7.5% of CD8+ T cells in about 6 donors.

The sequenced sample consisted of blood T cells: a sorted CD56 or NKG2C T cell subset, CD4+ or CD8+ T cells, or bulk PBMC T cells (not recorded which). The TCR was taken from a young man in good health. V and J are TRBV20-1 and TRBJ2-5; without DNA, the TCRdb call of TRBD1 cannot be checked. CDR3 region: CSAFPGQATQETQYF.